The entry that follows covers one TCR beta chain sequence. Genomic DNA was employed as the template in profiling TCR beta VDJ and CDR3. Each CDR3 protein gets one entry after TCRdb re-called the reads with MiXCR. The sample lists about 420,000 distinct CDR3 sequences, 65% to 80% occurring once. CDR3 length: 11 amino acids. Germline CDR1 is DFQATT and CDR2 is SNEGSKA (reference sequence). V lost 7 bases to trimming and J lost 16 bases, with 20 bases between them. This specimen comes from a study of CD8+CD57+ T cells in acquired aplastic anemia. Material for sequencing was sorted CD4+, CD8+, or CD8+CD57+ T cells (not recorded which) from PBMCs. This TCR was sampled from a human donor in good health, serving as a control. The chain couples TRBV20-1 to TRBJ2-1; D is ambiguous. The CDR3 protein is CSVSTHGGLFF. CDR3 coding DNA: TGCAGTGTTTCCACGCACGGTGGGCTCTTCTTC.